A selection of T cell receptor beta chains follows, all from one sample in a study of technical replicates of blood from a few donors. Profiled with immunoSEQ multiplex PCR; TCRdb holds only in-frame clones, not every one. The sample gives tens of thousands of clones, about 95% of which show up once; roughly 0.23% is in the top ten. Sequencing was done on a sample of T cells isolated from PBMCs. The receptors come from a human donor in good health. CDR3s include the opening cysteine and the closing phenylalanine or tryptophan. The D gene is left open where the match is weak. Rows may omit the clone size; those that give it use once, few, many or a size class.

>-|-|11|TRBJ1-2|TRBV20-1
TGCAGTGCTAGTCTCGCGGATACCTACACCTTC
CSASLADTYTF
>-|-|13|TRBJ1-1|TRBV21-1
TGTGCCACGCTGGACAGGGGGATCACTGAAGCTTTCTTT
CATLDRGITEAFF
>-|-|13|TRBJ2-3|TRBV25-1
TGTGCCAGCAGGCCGGACTACGTGAATACGCAGTATTTT
CASRPDYVNTQYF
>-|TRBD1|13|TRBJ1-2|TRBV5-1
TGCGCCAGCAGCCAGACAGGGAACTATGGCTACACCTTC
CASSQTGNYGYTF
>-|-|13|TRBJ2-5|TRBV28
TGTGCCAGCGATTGGGGAGATGGAGAGACCCAGTACTTC
CASDWGDGETQYF
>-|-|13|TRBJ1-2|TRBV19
TGTGCCAGTAGTAGGGACAACCTCTATGGCTACACCTTC
CASSRDNLYGYTF
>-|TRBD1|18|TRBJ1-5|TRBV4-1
TGCGCCAGCAGCCCGCGAGCTGGGACAGCCGGGACCAATCAGCCCCAGCATTTT
CASSPRAGTAGTNQPQHF
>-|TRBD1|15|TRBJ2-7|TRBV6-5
TGTGCCAGCAGTCTCCGGGACAGGGGGTCCTACGAGCAGTACTTC
CASSLRDRGSYEQYF
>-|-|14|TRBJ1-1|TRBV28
TGTGCCAGCAGTTTATTTGGGGGCGCCACTGAAGCTTTCTTT
CASSLFGGATEAFF
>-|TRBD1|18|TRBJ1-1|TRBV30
TGTGCCTGGAGTGTAAGGGGACGGAAGGGGGCTTCGAACACTGAAGCTTTCTTT
CAWSVRGRKGASNTEAFF
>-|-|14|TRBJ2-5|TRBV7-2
TGTGCCAGCAGCTTTAGGGGTCGGCAAGAGACCCAGTACTTC
CASSFRGRQETQYF
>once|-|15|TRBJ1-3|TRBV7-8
TGTGCCAGCAGCTTTAACCAGTTCTCTGGAAACACCATATATTTT
CASSFNQFSGNTIYF
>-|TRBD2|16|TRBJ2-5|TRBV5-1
TGCGCCAGCAGCTCCGGGATAGCGGGGGTACAAGAGACCCAGTACTTC
CASSSGIAGVQETQYF
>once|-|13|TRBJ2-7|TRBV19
TGTGCCAGTAGTGAGGTTGTGGCCTACGAGCAGTACTTC
CASSEVVAYEQYF
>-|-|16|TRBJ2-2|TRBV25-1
TGTGCCAGCAGTGACGGACGGTGGGGCATCACCGGGGAGCTGTTTTTT
CASSDGRWGITGELFF
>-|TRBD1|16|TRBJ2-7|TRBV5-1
TGCGCCAGCAGTCCAGTTGCTGGACAGGGGATAGACGAGCAGTACTTC
CASSPVAGQGIDEQYF
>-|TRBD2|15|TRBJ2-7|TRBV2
TGTGCCAGCAGTCGCGTAGCTAGCGGGTCCTACGAGCAGTACTTC
CASSRVASGSYEQYF
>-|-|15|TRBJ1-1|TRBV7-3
TGTGCCAGCAGCTTATGGGGACATAAGAACACTGAAGCTTTCTTT
CASSLWGHKNTEAFF
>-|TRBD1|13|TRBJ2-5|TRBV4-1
TGCGCCAGCAGCCGCGACAGGGGAGAGACCCAGTACTTC
CASSRDRGETQYF
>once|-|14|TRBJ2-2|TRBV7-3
TGTGCCAGCAGCGCAATCCGGGGGACCGGGGAGCTGTTTTTT
CASSAIRGTGELFF
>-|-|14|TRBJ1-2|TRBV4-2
TGTGCCAGCAGCCAAGACGGGGAACCGTATGGCTACACCTTC
CASSQDGEPYGYTF
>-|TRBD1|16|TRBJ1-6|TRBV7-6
TGTGCCAGCAGCCAGACAGGGGGCTCCTATAATTCACCCCTCCACTTT
CASSQTGGSYNSPLHF
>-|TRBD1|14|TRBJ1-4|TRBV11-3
TGTGCCAGCAGGGTCGGGACAGGGAATGAAAAACTGTTTTTT
CASRVGTGNEKLFF
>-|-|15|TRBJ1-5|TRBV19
TGTGCCAGTAGTATATGGAGCAGGGAGGGTCAGCCCCAGCATTTT
CASSIWSREGQPQHF
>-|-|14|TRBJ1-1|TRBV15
TGTGCCACCAGCAGGACAGACCACAACACTGAAGCTTTCTTT
CATSRTDHNTEAFF
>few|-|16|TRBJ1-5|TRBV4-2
TGTGCCAGCAGCCAAGAGGAAGGGGCCCGCAATCAGCCCCAGCATTTT
CASSQEEGARNQPQHF
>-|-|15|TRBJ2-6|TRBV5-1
TGCGCCAGCAGCTTAGGACACTCTGGGGCCAACGTCCTGACTTTC
CASSLGHSGANVLTF
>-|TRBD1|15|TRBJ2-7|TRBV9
TGTGCCAGCAGCGTTGGGACAGGGGAAACGGGAGAGCAGTACTTC
CASSVGTGETGEQYF
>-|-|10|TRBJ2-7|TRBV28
TGTGCCAGCAGTCGGTACGAGCAGTACTTC
CASSRYEQYF
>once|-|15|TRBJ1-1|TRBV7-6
TGTGCCAGCAGCACGGGACAAAAAGAGAACACTGAAGCTTTCTTT
CASSTGQKENTEAFF
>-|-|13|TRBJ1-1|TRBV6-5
TGTGCCACCAGGACAGCCAGTTACACTGAAGCTTTCTTT
CATRTASYTEAFF
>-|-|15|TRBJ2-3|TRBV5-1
TGCGCCAGCAGCCGCCAGGACAGTTTCGGGGATACGCAGTATTTT
CASSRQDSFGDTQYF
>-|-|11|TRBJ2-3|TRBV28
TGTGCCAGCAGGAGTCGGTTGACGCAGTATTTT
CASRSRLTQYF
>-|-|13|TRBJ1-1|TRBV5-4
TGTGCCAGCAGCAAACAGGAAAACACTGAAGCTTTCTTT
CASSKQENTEAFF
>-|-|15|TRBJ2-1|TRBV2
TGTGCCAGCATCGGACCTAATAGGAGGAGTAATGAGCAGTTCTTC
CASIGPNRRSNEQFF
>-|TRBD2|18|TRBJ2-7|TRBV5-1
TGCGCCAGCAGCTCCCCCGGCGGGGGAGCTATTGGTTCCTACGAGCAGTACTTC
CASSSPGGGAIGSYEQYF
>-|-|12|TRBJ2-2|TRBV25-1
TGTGCCAGCCAGGCGAGCACCGGGGAGCTGTTTTTT
CASQASTGELFF
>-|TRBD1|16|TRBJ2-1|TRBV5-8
TGTGCCAGCAGCAACCGGGACAGGGTCCATGTGAATGAGCAGTTCTTC
CASSNRDRVHVNEQFF
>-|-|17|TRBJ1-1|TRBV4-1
TGCGCCAGCAGCCAAGATATCGGAGGGCCAAGGAACACTGAAGCTTTCTTT
CASSQDIGGPRNTEAFF
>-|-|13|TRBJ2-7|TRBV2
TGTGCCGGAAGTTTGGAGCGTGCCTACGAGCAGTACTTC
CAGSLERAYEQYF
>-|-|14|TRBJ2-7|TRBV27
TGTGCCAGCAGTTCAGGACACAGCTCCTACGAGCAGTACTTC
CASSSGHSSYEQYF
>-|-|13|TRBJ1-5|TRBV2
TGTGCCAGCAGTGACAGGGGAAAGGAGCCCCAGCATTTT
CASSDRGKEPQHF